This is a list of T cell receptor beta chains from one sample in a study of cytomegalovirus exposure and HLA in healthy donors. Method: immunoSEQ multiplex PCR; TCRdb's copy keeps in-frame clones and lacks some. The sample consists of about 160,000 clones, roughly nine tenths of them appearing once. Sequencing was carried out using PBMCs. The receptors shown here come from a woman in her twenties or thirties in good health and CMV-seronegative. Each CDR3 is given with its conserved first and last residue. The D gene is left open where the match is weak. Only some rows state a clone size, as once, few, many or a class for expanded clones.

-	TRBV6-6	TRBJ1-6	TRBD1	TGTGCCAGCTCGGCTGAGGGGGCAGATATGCCCCTCCACTTT	CASSAEGADMPLHF
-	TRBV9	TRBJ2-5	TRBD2	TGTGCCAGCAGCGTTTCGGGGGGACGCGGAGAGACCCAGTACTTC	CASSVSGGRGETQYF
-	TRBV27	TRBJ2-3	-	TGTGCCAGCAGTTTGGCAGCGCCCCAAGATACGCAGTATTTT	CASSLAAPQDTQYF
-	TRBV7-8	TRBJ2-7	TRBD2	TGTGCCAGCAGCCCGTGGACTAGCGGGAGTCCTGGCGAGCAGTACTTC	CASSPWTSGSPGEQYF
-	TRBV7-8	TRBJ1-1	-	TGTGCCAGCAGCTTAAATGGGTTGTTGAACACTGAAGCTTTCTTT	CASSLNGLLNTEAFF
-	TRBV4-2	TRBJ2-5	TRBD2	TGTGCCAGCAGCCAAGAAGCTAGCGGGAGTGTCCAAGAGACCCAGTACTTC	CASSQEASGSVQETQYF
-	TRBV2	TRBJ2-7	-	TGTGCCAGCACGGGACTCGGTAACTACGAGCAGTACTTC	CASTGLGNYEQYF
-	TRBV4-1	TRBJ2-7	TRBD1	TGCGCCAGCAGCCAAGGACAGGGTGGTATATACGAGCAGTACTTC	CASSQGQGGIYEQYF
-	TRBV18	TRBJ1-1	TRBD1	TGTGCCAGCTCACCGGAGACAGGGGTTCGAGCTTTCTTT	CASSPETGVRAFF
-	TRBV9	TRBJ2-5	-	TGTGCCAGCAGCGATAACCAAGAGACCCAGTACTTC	CASSDNQETQYF
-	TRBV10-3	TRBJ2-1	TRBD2	TGTGCCATCAGTGAGGGAGGGACTAGCGGCTACAATGAGCAGTTCTTC	CAISEGGTSGYNEQFF
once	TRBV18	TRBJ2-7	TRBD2	TGTGCCAGCTCACCAGGGGCGGGGGGGCTGGACGAGCAGTACTTC	CASSPGAGGLDEQYF
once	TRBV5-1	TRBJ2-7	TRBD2	TGCGCCAGCAGCCTAAGGACTAGCGGGACCTACGAGCAGTACTTC	CASSLRTSGTYEQYF
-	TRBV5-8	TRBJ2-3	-	TGTGCCAGCAGCGTATTCCTAGGAAGCACAGATACGCAGTATTTT	CASSVFLGSTDTQYF
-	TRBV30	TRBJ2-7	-	TGTGCCTGGAGTGTATCCAGGGGGGTTACCTACGAGCAGTACTTC	CAWSVSRGVTYEQYF
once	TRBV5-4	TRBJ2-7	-	TGTGCCAGCAGCGTCGACAGCCAAGCCTCCTACGAGCAGTACTTC	CASSVDSQASYEQYF
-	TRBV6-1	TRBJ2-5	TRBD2	TGTGCCAGCAGTGAATGGCGAGCGGGGGGACAAGAGACCCAGTACTTC	CASSEWRAGGQETQYF
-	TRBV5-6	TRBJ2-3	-	TGTGCCAGCAGCTTGGGGCTTATTACAGATACGCAGTATTTT	CASSLGLITDTQYF
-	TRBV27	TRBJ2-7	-	TGTGCCAGCAGTTTAAACAAGCTTACCTCCTACGAGCAGTACTTC	CASSLNKLTSYEQYF
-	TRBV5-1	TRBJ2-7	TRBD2	TGCGCCAGCAGCTTGACGGCTAGCGGGAGAGTTTACGAGCAGTACTTC	CASSLTASGRVYEQYF
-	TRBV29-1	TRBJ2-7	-	TGCAGCGTCTTACTAACCGGGGGCGGCTACGAGCAGTACTTC	CSVLLTGGGYEQYF
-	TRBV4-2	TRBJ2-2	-	TGTGCCAGCAGCCAAGATGGAACTGGGGGGACCGGGGAGCTGTTTTTT	CASSQDGTGGTGELFF
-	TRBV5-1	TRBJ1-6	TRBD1	TGCGCCAGCAGCGGGACAGGCCGTAATTCACCCCTCCACTTT	CASSGTGRNSPLHF
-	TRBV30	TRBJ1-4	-	TGTGCCTGGATCGAAGCGACAGGCCCTAATGAAAAACTGTTTTTT	CAWIEATGPNEKLFF
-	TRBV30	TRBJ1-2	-	TGTGCCTTTAACCCAGGAGACTATGGCTACACCTTC	CAFNPGDYGYTF
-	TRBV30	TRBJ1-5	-	TGTGCCTGGAGTTTACTGGGGGGCAGCAATCAGCCCCAGCATTTT	CAWSLLGGSNQPQHF
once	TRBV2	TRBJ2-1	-	TGTGCCAGCAGTGTTGAGGCGACTAGAGTCGGAAATGAGCAGTTCTTC	CASSVEATRVGNEQFF
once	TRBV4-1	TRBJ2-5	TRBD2	TGCGCCAGCAGCCTCGGGTGGGGACTAGCGGGGAGACAAGAGACCCAGTACTTC	CASSLGWGLAGRQETQYF
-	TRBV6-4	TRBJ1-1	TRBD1	TGTGCCAGCAGCGCGGGACAGGCAACTGAAGCTTTCTTT	CASSAGQATEAFF
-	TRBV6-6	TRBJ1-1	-	TGTGCCAGCAGTTACTCGATGGGGAACACTGAAGCTTTCTTT	CASSYSMGNTEAFF
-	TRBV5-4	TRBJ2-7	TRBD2	TGTGCCAGCAGCCCCCTTGGGGCGGGAGGATCCTACGAGCAGTACTTC	CASSPLGAGGSYEQYF
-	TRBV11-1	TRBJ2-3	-	TGTGCCAGCAGCCTTTCCGGGACTTCCACAGATACGCAGTATTTT	CASSLSGTSTDTQYF
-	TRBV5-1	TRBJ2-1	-	TGCGCCAGCAGCTTGATTAGGAATGAGCAGTTCTTC	CASSLIRNEQFF
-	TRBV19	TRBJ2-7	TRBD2	TGTGCCAGTAGTATATCTAGCGGTCAATCGAACGAGCAGTACTTC	CASSISSGQSNEQYF
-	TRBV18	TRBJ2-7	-	TGTGCCAGCTCACCAAAGACTACTCTAGTATACGAGCAGTACTTC	CASSPKTTLVYEQYF
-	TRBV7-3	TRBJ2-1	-	TGTGCCAGCAGCTTAAAGGCCCCGACCCGGGACGGTGGCAATGAGCAGTTCTTC	CASSLKAPTRDGGNEQFF
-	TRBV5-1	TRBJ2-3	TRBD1	TGCGCCAGCAGCCGAGACAGGGGGCGAGATACGCAGTATTTT	CASSRDRGRDTQYF
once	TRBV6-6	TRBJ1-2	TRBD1	TGTGCCAGCAGTACAGACAGGGGGACTGTCTATGGCTACACCTTC	CASSTDRGTVYGYTF
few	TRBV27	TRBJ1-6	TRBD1	TGTGCCAGCAGCTCAACAGGGGTAGCCCTCCACTTT	CASSSTGVALHF
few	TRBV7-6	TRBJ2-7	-	TGTGCCAGCAGCTCTAGCTCCTACGAGCAGTACTTC	CASSSSSYEQYF
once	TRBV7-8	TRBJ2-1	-	TGTGCCAGCAGTTCCGGGACCAAAGACAATGAGCAGTTCTTC	CASSSGTKDNEQFF
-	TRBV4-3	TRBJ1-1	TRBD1	TGCGCCAGCAGCCGCGGGACAGGCGAGGGGAACACTGAAGCTTTCTTT	CASSRGTGEGNTEAFF
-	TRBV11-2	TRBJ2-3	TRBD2	TGTGCCAGCAGCTTAAGACTAGCGGGGGGGCACACAGATACGCAGTATTTT	CASSLRLAGGHTDTQYF
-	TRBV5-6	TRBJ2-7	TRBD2	TGTGCCAGCAGCTACTGGGGACTAGCGGTCTACGAGCAGTACTTC	CASSYWGLAVYEQYF
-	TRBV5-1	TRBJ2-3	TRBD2	TGCGCCAGCAGCTCTTATCGACTAGCGGGAGGCTCAGATACGCAGTATTTT	CASSSYRLAGGSDTQYF
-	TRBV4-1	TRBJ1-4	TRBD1	TGCGCCAGCAGCCAGGGACAGGGAGCACATAATGAAAAACTGTTTTTT	CASSQGQGAHNEKLFF
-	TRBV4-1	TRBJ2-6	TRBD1	TGCGCCAGCAGCCTTCCGGGACAGGGGAACTCTGGGGCCAACGTCCTGACTTTC	CASSLPGQGNSGANVLTF
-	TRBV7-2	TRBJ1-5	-	TGTGCCAGCAGCTTAGGGGTACGGCAGCCCCAGCATTTT	CASSLGVRQPQHF
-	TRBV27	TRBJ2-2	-	TGTGCCAGCAGCCCGAGAGGAAGCCGGGAGCTGTTTTTT	CASSPRGSRELFF
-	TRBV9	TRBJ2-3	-	TGTGCCAGCAGCGCAAGTAGTTTGGGGAGCCGGACCCAGTATTTT	CASSASSLGSRTQYF
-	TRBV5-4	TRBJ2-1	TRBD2	TGTGCCAGCAGCCCGTTTGCGGGAGGGCCTGGGGATGAGCAGTTCTTC	CASSPFAGGPGDEQFF
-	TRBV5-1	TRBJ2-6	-	TGCGCCAGCACACTCCCTGGGGCCAACGTCCTGACTTTC	CASTLPGANVLTF
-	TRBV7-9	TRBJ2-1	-	TGTGCCAGCAGCCCTGCTCTGAGGGGCTTTAATTCCTCCTACAATGAGCAGTTCTTC	CASSPALRGFNSSYNEQFF
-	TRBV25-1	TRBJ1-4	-	TGTGCCAGCAGTGAAGATGTGGGGCCACTTGAAACCCAGATTTTT	CASSEDVGPLETQIF
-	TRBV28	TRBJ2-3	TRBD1	TGTGCCAGCAGTCCGGGACAGGGTGGAACAGATACGCAGTATTTT	CASSPGQGGTDTQYF
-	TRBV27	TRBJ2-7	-	TGTGCCAGCAGTCCCCACCCCCCGGCAGGGGTAGAGCAGTACTTC	CASSPHPPAGVEQYF
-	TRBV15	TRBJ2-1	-	TGTGCCACCAGCAGAGATAGTATCAATGAGCAGTTCTTC	CATSRDSINEQFF
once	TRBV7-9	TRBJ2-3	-	TGTGCCAGCAGCTTATCGGGAGTGGGAACAGATACGCAGTATTTT	CASSLSGVGTDTQYF
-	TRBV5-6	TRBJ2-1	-	TGTGCCAGCAGCTTGTTGGGCCCTGGCGAGCAGTTCTTC	CASSLLGPGEQFF